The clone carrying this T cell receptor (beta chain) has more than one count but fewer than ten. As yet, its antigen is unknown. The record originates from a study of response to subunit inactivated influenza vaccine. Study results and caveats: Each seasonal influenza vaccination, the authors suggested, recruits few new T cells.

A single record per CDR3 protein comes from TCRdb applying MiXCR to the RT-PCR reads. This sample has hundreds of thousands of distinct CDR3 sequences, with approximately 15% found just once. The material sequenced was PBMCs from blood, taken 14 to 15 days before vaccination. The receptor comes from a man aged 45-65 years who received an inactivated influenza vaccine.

CDR3 sequence reads: CASSQATPGTASSYNSPLHF. CDR3 nucleotide sequence: TGCGCCAGCAGCCAAGCTACGCCCGGGACGGCGAGCTCCTATAATTCACCCCTCCACTTT. The chain links TRBV4-3 to TRBJ1-6; tentatively, D is TRBD1 (5 bases). Trimming shortened V by 1 base and J by 0 bases, and 19 bases separated the two germline ends. Germline V gives CDR1 LGHNA, CDR2 YSLEER. The CDR3 covers 20 residues.